This entry lists 27 T cell receptor beta chains sequenced from one sample in a study of T-cell memory formation after mild COVID-19. TCRdb used MiXCR to reprocess the 5' RACE reads, holding one entry per CDR3 protein. Of about 560,000 distinct CDR3 sequences in the sample, approximately 21% were seen once. Sequences were obtained from PBMCs or a T cell subset sorted from them (not recorded which). Source of these receptors: an adult woman who had mild COVID-19 (a few samples of this study predate the infection). Cell type and time point are not known.

CDR3 sequence (DNA): TGTGCCACCAGTGATATTCTAGCTAGCAATGAGCAGTTCTTC. Amino acids: CATSDILASNEQFF. The chain joins TRBV24-1 to TRBJ2-1; maybe TRBD2 (5 bases). The V end was cut by 3 bases, the J end by 6 bases, with 11 bases between. The CDR3 loop spans 14 amino acids. The germline V gene encodes CDR1 KGHDR and CDR2 SFDVKD.

This sequence joins TRBV7-9 and TRBJ1-1; D unclear. Trimming cost V 1 base and J 3 bases, with 12 bases left between them. CDR3 length equals 15 residues. The V gene's germline CDR1 is SEHNR and CDR2 FQNEAQ (reference sequence). The CDR3 reads CASSLDRSWHTEAFF. In DNA form, the CDR3 reads TGTGCCAGCAGCTTAGACCGGAGTTGGCACACTGAAGCTTTCTTT. The full variable domain, with the rest looked up from reference TRBV7-9 and TRBJ1-1, is DTGVSQNPRHKITKRGQNVTFRCDPISEHNRLYWYRQTLGQGPEFLTYFQNEAQLEKSRLLSDRFSAERPKGSFSTLEIQRTEQGDSAMYLCASSLDRSWHTEAFFGQGTRLTVV.

There are a few counts of this clonotype. The rearrangement uses TRBV4-1 and TRBJ1-4; D gene unclear. Germline assignment: CDR1 MGHRA and CDR2 YSYEKL. V shed 0 bases and J shed 4 bases, with 9 bases lying between them. The CDR3 is made up of 15 amino acids. CDR3 DNA: TGCGCCAGCAGCCAAGATAGGCGGTTTAATGAAAAACTGTTTTTT. This gives the protein CASSQDRRFNEKLFF.

The chain links TRBV7-9 to TRBJ2-1; 14 bases are shared with TRBD2. Germline V gene data show CDR1 as SEHNR and CDR2 as FQNEAQ (reference sequence). V trimming: 1 base; J trimming: 8 bases; junction bases outside the gene matches: 4. There are 16 residues in the CDR3. The CDR3 DNA sequence: TGTGCCAGCAGCTTAGGAGGACTAGCGGGAGGCTATGAGCAGTTCTTC. This translates into CASSLGGLAGGYEQFF.

This clonotype was counted a few times. The genes are TRBV12-3 or TRBV12-4 and TRBJ2-7; a weak D match, TRBD2 (7 bases). The CDR3 covers 13 residues. The V end lost 6 bases, the J end lost 6 bases, and 15 bases lay between the germline ends. CDR3 nucleotides: TGTGCCAGCAGCCTTGGGGGGGGCTCCGAGCAGTACTTC. This encodes CASSLGGGSEQYF.

This clonotype was counted a few times. The chain uses TRBV10-3 and TRBJ1-1; unclear D gene. Germline V CDR1 and CDR2: ENHRY, SYGVKD. V shed 3 bases and J shed 11 bases, with 10 bases lying between them. This CDR3 spans 11 amino acids. CDR3 DNA: TGTGCCATCAGTGAAGTAGGGAGCGCTTTCTTT. Protein sequence: CAISEVGSAFF.

This clonotype was seen more than once but under ten times. The rearrangement uses TRBV15 and TRBJ2-1; D tentatively reads TRBD1 or TRBD2 (6 bases each). The V end was cut by 3 bases, the J end by 4 bases, with 22 bases between. Germline V lookup: CDR1 LNHNV, CDR2 YYDKDF (reference sequence). This CDR3 has 18 residues. The CDR3 DNA is TGTGCCACCAGCAGTTCCCACCGGGACTCAGGGGTATACAATGAGCAGTTCTTC. Amino acids: CATSSSHRDSGVYNEQFF.

Written as DNA, the CDR3 is TGTGCCAGCAGCGTAGCCCTGGATAACTATGGCTACACCTTC. Protein: CASSVALDNYGYTF. This rearrangement joins TRBV9 to TRBJ1-2; D not resolved. Trimming took 0 bases from V and 1 from J, leaving 7 bases between them. The CDR3 loop spans 14 amino acids. Germline values: CDR1 SGDLS, CDR2 YYNGEE.

V usage is TRBV6-6 and J usage is TRBJ2-3; D remains unclear. Germline lookup yields CDR1 MNHNY and CDR2 SVGAGI (reference sequence). Trimming took 2 bases from V and 0 from J, leaving 18 bases between them. The CDR3 length is 18 residues. As DNA, the CDR3 is TGTGCCAGCAGTTACCCGACCTCGTCCGCTATCAGCACAGATACGCAGTATTTT. The encoded protein is CASSYPTSSAISTDTQYF.

This chain connects TRBV25-1 to TRBJ1-2; D is unresolved. This CDR3 comprises 13 residues. The germline V gene has CDR1 MGHDK and CDR2 SYGVNS. V lost 6 bases and J lost 4, with 12 bases in between. The CDR3 DNA is TGTGCCAGCAGCCCGGACCTCCTCTATGGCTACACCTTC. Its protein is CASSPDLLYGYTF.

The chain couples TRBV24-1 to TRBJ1-1, with 10 bases identical to TRBD1. The V and J ends lost 7 bases and 4 bases, in that order; junction bases with no gene match: 11. The germline V gene has CDR1 KGHDR and CDR2 SFDVKD. This CDR3 spans 16 amino acids. CDR3 amino acids: CATRPNMGQGSTEAFF. For the CDR3, the DNA is TGTGCCACCAGGCCGAATATGGGACAGGGGAGCACTGAAGCTTTCTTT.

This clonotype was detected only a few times. J is TRBJ2-5 and V is TRBV5-1; D is possibly TRBD2 (6 bases). V was trimmed by 5 bases and J by 7 bases, leaving 12 bases between them. The V gene's germline CDR1 is SGHRS and CDR2 YFSETQ. There are 12 residues in the CDR3. The CDR3 protein is CASRDPGGTQYF. DNA of the CDR3: TGCGCCAGCAGGGACCCCGGGGGGACCCAGTACTTC.

The chain recombines TRBV7-2 with TRBJ2-7; 7 bases fit TRBD1. Per germline, CDR1 SGHTA and CDR2 FQGNSA. The trim removed 1 base at V and 4 bases at J, leaving 7 bases unmatched. The CDR3 spans 15 residues. Written as DNA, the CDR3 is TGTGCCAGCAGCTTAGATGGGGCAGGGGGATACGAGCAGTACTTC. Its translation is CASSLDGAGGYEQYF.

This clonotype turned up a few times. J is TRBJ1-6 and V is TRBV2, with D possibly TRBD1 on 6 matching bases. Trimming cost V 4 bases and J 5 bases, with 12 bases left between them. Germline CDR1 and CDR2: SNHLY and FYNNEI. This CDR3 has 15 amino acids. The CDR3 protein is CASSVGGGDNSPLHF. Written as DNA, the CDR3 is TGTGCCAGCAGTGTTGGAGGGGGAGATAATTCACCCCTCCACTTT.

This clonotype turned up a few times. The chain joins TRBV5-4 to TRBJ2-7; D is undetermined. CDR3 length: 16 residues. Per germline, CDR1 SGHNT and CDR2 YYREEE (reference sequence). With 2 bases removed from V and 2 bases from J, the gap between germline ends came to 17 bases. CDR3 loop: CASSFLTQTGPYEQYF. The CDR3 nucleotides read TGTGCCAGCAGCTTTCTGACGCAGACGGGCCCCTACGAGCAGTACTTC. Supplemented by reference TRBV5-4 and TRBJ2-7, the full variable domain reads ETGVTQSPTHLIKTRGQQVTLRCSSQSGHNTVSWYQQALGQGPQFIFQYYREEENGRGNFPPRFSGLQFPNYSSELNVNALELDDSALYLCASSFLTQTGPYEQYFGPGTRLTVT.

J is TRBJ1-1 and V is TRBV29-1; TRBD1 agrees at 7 bases. The germline gives CDR1 SQVTM, CDR2 ANQGSEA. The CDR3 consists of 14 residues. V trimming: 2 bases; J trimming: 3 bases; junction bases outside the gene matches: 6. CDR3 amino acids: CSVELVTGDTEAFF. The CDR3 DNA reads TGCAGCGTTGAACTAGTTACAGGGGACACTGAAGCTTTCTTT.

CDR3 in DNA: TGCGCCAGCAGTCAATCGGTGACAAGCAATCAGCCCCAGCATTTT. Translating it yields CASSQSVTSNQPQHF. J is TRBJ1-5 and V is TRBV23-1; D uncertain. TRBV23-1 falls under the ORF class, with uncertain function. This CDR3 contains 15 residues. Trimming took 0 bases from V and 1 from J, leaving 7 bases between them.

The chain couples TRBV5-1 to TRBJ1-1, with a possible D match to TRBD1 (6 bases). The CDR3 has 15 residues. The V and J ends lost 0 bases and 10 bases respectively, with 19 bases between them. CDR1 and CDR2 (germline): SGHRS, YFSETQ. CDR3 nucleotide sequence: TGCGCCAGCAGCTTGGAGGTTCGGGGGCAATCTGGAGCTTTCTTT. It translates to CASSLEVRGQSGAFF.

This clonotype was seen only a few times. The gene calls are TRBV12-3 or TRBV12-4 and TRBJ2-7, with D perhaps assigned TRBD1 or TRBD2 (5 bases each). There are 16 residues in the CDR3. V was trimmed by 6 bases and J by 6 bases, leaving 24 bases between them. The DNA for the CDR3 is TGTGCCAGCAGCGTGGGGGAGACAGCCCCCCGTCTCGAGCAGTACTTC. It translates to CASSVGETAPRLEQYF.

This clonotype turned up a few times. The J gene is TRBJ2-2, the V gene TRBV5-6, with TRBD1 matching over 9 bases. The V segment lost 2 bases and the J segment 6 bases; nucleotides outside the gene matches: 8. CDR1 and CDR2 from the germline V gene are SGHDT and YYEEEE. The CDR3 covers 16 residues. CDR3 in amino acids: CASSFFDRGFAGELFF. DNA for the CDR3: TGTGCCAGCAGCTTTTTTGACAGGGGGTTTGCCGGGGAGCTGTTTTTT.

The table lists this clonotype with a few counts. The rearrangement uses TRBV6-6 and TRBJ2-3, with D unresolved. The CDR3 has 14 residues. Trimming cost V 0 bases and J 4 bases, with 8 bases left between them. Germline CDR1 and CDR2: MNHNY and SVGAGI (reference sequence). The CDR3 is CASSYSALSDTQYF. The CDR3 bases are TGTGCCAGCAGTTACTCTGCGTTATCAGATACGCAGTATTTT.

This clonotype turned up a few times. This chain links TRBV3-1 with TRBJ2-3; D ambiguous. The CDR3 is made up of 16 amino acids. V lost 0 bases and J 0 bases, leaving 10 bases between the germline ends. The germline V gene encodes CDR1 LGHDT and CDR2 YNNKEL (reference sequence). CDR3 in amino acids: CASSQEGPGSTDTQYF. The CDR3 bases are TGTGCCAGCAGCCAAGAAGGACCTGGCAGCACAGATACGCAGTATTTT.

The table lists this clonotype with a few counts. The rearrangement uses TRBV24-1 and TRBJ2-7; 8 bases agree with TRBD1. The J segment lost 2 bases and the V segment lost 3 bases, leaving 2 bases of the junction unmatched. Germline V CDR1 and CDR2: KGHDR, SFDVKD. The length of the CDR3 is 14 residues. CDR3: CATSDNRGTYEQYF. CDR3 bases: TGTGCCACCAGTGATAACAGGGGGACCTACGAGCAGTACTTC.

The chain has TRBV20-1 and TRBJ1-5, with D possibly matching TRBD1 (5 bases). Germline lookup yields CDR1 DFQATT and CDR2 SNEGSKA (reference sequence). V was trimmed by 1 base and J by 5 bases, leaving 12 bases between them. The CDR3 extends over 14 amino acids. CDR3 nucleotide sequence: TGCAGTGCTAGAGTCGGGGGGGAGCATCAGCCCCAGCATTTT. The encoded protein is CSARVGGEHQPQHF.

The chain links TRBV27 to TRBJ2-3; 8 nucleotides agree with TRBD2. The CDR3 contains 13 residues. Germline values: CDR1 MNHEY, CDR2 SMNVEV (reference sequence). After removal of 5 bases from V and 6 bases from J, the junction contained 4 bases not matched to a gene. CDR3 nucleotide sequence: TGTGCCAGCAGTCAGCGACTAGCGGATACGCAGTATTTT. Protein sequence: CASSQRLADTQYF.

Only a few counts were recorded for this clonotype. The rearrangement links TRBV2 to TRBJ1-4; D call uncertain. The CDR3 contains 14 residues. Trimming took 4 bases from V and 4 from J, leaving 10 bases between them. The germline V gene has CDR1 SNHLY and CDR2 FYNNEI. The CDR3: CASSGVSNNEKLFF. The CDR3 DNA is TGTGCCAGCAGTGGGGTCAGCAATAATGAAAAACTGTTTTTT.

The V call is TRBV6-2 or TRBV6-3, the J call TRBJ1-1, with D maybe TRBD1 (6 bases). In germline, CDR1 is MNHEY, CDR2 SVGEGT. Trimming stripped 8 bases from V and 10 bases from J, with 17 bases between. The CDR3 contains 12 residues. Written as DNA, the CDR3 is TGTGCCAGCCGTGACGCGGGGGCAAGAGCTTTCTTT. This sequence encodes CASRDAGARAFF.